The 32 T cell receptor beta chains given below trace back to one sample, sequenced in a study of cytomegalovirus exposure and HLA in healthy donors. PCR involved 60 Vbeta and 13 Jbeta primers. Profiled with immunoSEQ multiplex PCR; TCRdb holds only in-frame clones, not every one. The repertoire holds 90,000 to 95,000 clones, with roughly four fifths as singletons. The sequencing sample was made of PBMCs. The source of these receptors is a man aged 25 to 40 in good health and CMV-seronegative.

A few counts support this clone. The rearrangement links TRBV13 to TRBJ2-1, with 13 nucleotides matching TRBD2. Germline V gives CDR1 PRHDT, CDR2 FYEKMQ (reference sequence). The CDR3 is 20 amino acids. With 3 bases clipped from V and 5 bases from J, the junction kept 16 bases outside the gene matches. In DNA form, the CDR3 reads TGTGCCAGCAGCTTGAGGTTCGAACTAGCGGGAGGGAATTCCCACAATGAGCAGTTCTTC. Protein: CASSLRFELAGGNSHNEQFF.

V gene TRBV11-3 combines with J gene TRBJ2-7; D is perhaps TRBD1 (6 bases). Trimming removed 0 bases from V and 4 bases from J, with 10 bases in between. Germline V gene lookup returns CDR1 SGHNT and CDR2 YENEEA. CDR3 size: 14 residues. The chain's CDR3 is CASSLEGAPYEQYV. The CDR3 bases are TGTGCCAGCAGCTTAGAGGGGGCGCCGTACGAGCAGTACGTC.

The chain joins TRBV18 to TRBJ1-1; D may be TRBD1 (6 bases). This CDR3 has 13 amino acids. Looked up from germline, CDR1 is KGHSH and CDR2 is LQKENI. The V end was cut by 3 bases, the J end by 8 bases, with 13 bases between. The CDR3 spells CASSPWQGTEAFF. In DNA, the CDR3 is TGTGCCAGCTCACCGTGGCAGGGGACAGAAGCTTTCTTT. The full variable domain, in which reference TRBV18 and TRBJ1-1 provide the parts outside the CDR3, is NAGVMQNPRHLVRRRGQEARLRCSPMKGHSHVYWYRQLPEEGLKFMVYLQKENIIDESGMPKERFSAEFPKEGPSILRIQQVVRGDSAAYFCASSPWQGTEAFFGQGTRLTVV.

This clone has only a few counts. J is TRBJ2-7 and V is TRBV5-6; 11 bases are shared with TRBD1. The CDR3 contains 14 residues. Germline V gene data show CDR1 as SGHDT and CDR2 as YYEEEE. V gave up 4 bases and J gave up 7 bases; unmatched junction bases: 7. The CDR3 DNA sequence: TGTGCCAGCAGCCATGGACAGGGGGCATTTGAGCAGTACTTC. It translates to CASSHGQGAFEQYF. Combining the CDR3 with reference TRBV5-6 and TRBJ2-7 gives the whole variable domain DAGVTQSPTHLIKTRGQQVTLRCSPKSGHDTVSWYQQALGQGPQFIFQYYEEEERQRGNFPDRFSGHQFPNYSSELNVNALLLGDSALYLCASSHGQGAFEQYFGPGTRLTVT.

The rearrangement joins TRBV19 to TRBJ1-5; the match to TRBD1 covers 8 bases. The CDR3 sequence is 16 residues long. The junction had 7 bases not matched to a gene; V was cut back by 4 bases and J by 2 bases. Germline V gives CDR1 LNHDA, CDR2 SQIVND (reference sequence). CDR3 region: CASSTQDRVRNQPQHF. The CDR3 DNA sequence: TGTGCCAGTAGTACCCAGGACAGGGTTCGCAATCAGCCCCAGCATTTT.

A few counts support this clone. The V gene is TRBV5-1, the J gene TRBJ2-7; TRBD1 agrees at 8 bases. The germline CDR1 and CDR2 sequences are SGHRS and YFSETQ. V was clipped by 10 bases and J by 7 bases; unmatched bases: 13. This CDR3 spans 13 amino acids. The CDR3, as DNA: TGCGCCTCTCAGGGCGGGACAGGAGTGGAGCAGTACTTC. As protein: CASQGGTGVEQYF.

This clone occurred a few times. The chain uses TRBV11-2 and TRBJ2-7; D not resolved. Germline-derived CDR1 and CDR2 are SGHAT and FQNNGV. CDR3 length: 13 residues. V was shortened by 5 bases and J by 6 bases, with 14 bases between the two germline ends. The CDR3 region is CASSLGSLGEQYF. For the CDR3, the DNA is TGTGCCAGCAGCCTAGGTAGCCTCGGCGAGCAGTACTTC. The full variable domain, its missing parts supplied by reference TRBV11-2 and TRBJ2-7, is EAGVAQSPRYKIIEKRQSVAFWCNPISGHATLYWYQQILGQGPKLLIQFQNNGVVDDSQLPKDRFSAERLKGVDSTLKIQPAKLEDSAVYLCASSLGSLGEQYFGPGTRLTVT.

This chain connects TRBV9 to TRBJ2-3, with D possibly TRBD1 on 5 matching bases. Per germline, CDR1 SGDLS and CDR2 YYNGEE. Trimming left V 0 bases short and J 1 base short, with 9 bases between. The CDR3 is 15 amino acids. The CDR3 DNA follows: TGTGCCAGCAGCGTAGGGTGGGGCGGCACAGATACGCAGTATTTT. The encoded protein is CASSVGWGGTDTQYF.

This chain connects TRBV10-1 to TRBJ1-1; D may be TRBD1 (6 bases). The CDR3 runs to 17 residues. Trimming pared 6 bases from V and 5 bases from J, leaving 25 bases between. CDR1 and CDR2 from the germline V gene are WNHNN and SYGVQD (reference sequence). The chain's CDR3 is CASRFRVGALGRTEAFF. Written as DNA, the CDR3 is TGCGCCAGCAGGTTCAGGGTGGGGGCTTTAGGGCGGACTGAAGCTTTCTTT.

The CDR3 here is CASSLDIASNQPQHF. In nucleotides, the CDR3 is TGTGCCAGCTCACTAGATATCGCCTCAAATCAGCCCCAGCATTTT. The J gene is TRBJ1-5, the V gene TRBV18; D call uncertain. V shed 4 bases and J shed 4 bases, with 14 bases lying between them. Germline V lookup: CDR1 KGHSH, CDR2 LQKENI. The CDR3 has 15 residues.

This clone was seen only a few times. This chain joins TRBV5-4 and TRBJ1-1; possibly TRBD1 for D (5 bases). Between the trimmed V and J ends, which lost 0 bases and 4 bases, there was a span of 10 bases. The CDR3 is made up of 14 amino acids. The germline V gene has CDR1 SGHNT and CDR2 YYREEE (reference sequence). The CDR3 DNA reads TGTGCCAGCAGCTTGGCGGGCAGGGTCACTGAAGCTTTCTTT. Amino acid sequence: CASSLAGRVTEAFF.

The chain has TRBV6-5 and TRBJ1-1; D perhaps matches TRBD1 (5 bases). The V end lost 4 bases, the J end lost 0 bases, and 9 bases lay between the germline ends. Germline CDR1 and CDR2: MNHEY and SVGAGI. The CDR3 extends over 14 amino acids. The chain's CDR3 is CASSFDSMNTEAFF. The DNA of the CDR3 is TGTGCCAGCAGTTTTGACAGTATGAACACTGAAGCTTTCTTT.

This clone appeared a few times. The V call is TRBV2, the J call TRBJ2-7; D gene uncertain. The V end lost 7 bases, the J end lost 4 bases, and 8 bases lay between the germline ends. The CDR3 has 11 residues. Germline V CDR1 and CDR2: SNHLY, FYNNEI. The CDR3: CASKRNYEQYF. DNA for the CDR3: TGTGCCAGCAAGAGGAATTACGAGCAGTACTTC.

This clone was observed a few times. The genes are TRBV9 and TRBJ1-1, with 7 bases identical to TRBD1. CDR1 SGDLS and CDR2 YYNGEE come from the germline V gene. This CDR3 has 14 residues. J was trimmed by 1 base and V by 4 bases; bases with no gene match: 4. Written as DNA, the CDR3 is TGTGCCAGCAGCAAGGGACAGCGGAACACTGAAGCTTTCTTT. Translating it yields CASSKGQRNTEAFF.

The chain recombines TRBV15 with TRBJ1-2; D is possibly TRBD1 (6 bases). Trimming shortened V by 1 base and J by 4 bases, and 7 bases separated the two germline ends. The V gene's germline CDR1 is LNHNV and CDR2 YYDKDF (reference sequence). The CDR3 sequence is 13 residues long. CDR3 loop: CATSRGTAYGYTF. The CDR3 DNA follows: TGTGCCACCAGCAGAGGGACAGCCTATGGCTACACCTTC.

This chain joins TRBV7-2 and TRBJ2-3; 9 bases line up with TRBD2. V lost 1 base to trimming and J lost 6 bases; unmatched junction nucleotides: 8. Germline-derived CDR1 and CDR2 are SGHTA and FQGNSA. This CDR3 is built from 16 residues. The CDR3 spells CASSLVPSGVWDTQYF. The CDR3 coding sequence is TGTGCCAGCAGCTTAGTTCCTAGCGGGGTGTGGGATACGCAGTATTTT.

The V call is TRBV19, the J call TRBJ1-1; D remains ambiguous. This CDR3 contains 14 residues. Germline V gene lookup returns CDR1 LNHDA and CDR2 SQIVND (reference sequence). The V end lost 5 bases, the J end lost 3 bases, and 13 bases lay between the germline ends. The CDR3 DNA reads as TGTGCCAGTAGTGTCGACACCTTTTACACTGAAGCTTTCTTT. This encodes CASSVDTFYTEAFF.

The chain combines TRBV6-1 with TRBJ1-5; 10 bases are shared with TRBD1. The CDR3 consists of 15 residues. J was trimmed by 7 bases and V by 4 bases; bases with no gene match: 7. Germline CDR1 MNHNS, CDR2 SASEGT. CDR3 coding DNA: TGTGCCAGCAGTGGAGGGGACAGGGGACACCAGCCCCAGCATTTT. Residues: CASSGGDRGHQPQHF.

In its sample, this clone was seen once. The chain is built from TRBV29-1 and TRBJ2-2; D perhaps matches TRBD2 (7 bases). The CDR3 runs 15 residues. Germline V gene lookup returns CDR1 SQVTM and CDR2 ANQGSEA. The V gene lost 8 bases and the J gene lost 0 bases, with 16 bases spanning the gap. CDR3 nucleotides: TGCAGCCTAGGGGGGGCAGGGACGAACACCGGGGAGCTGTTTTTT. Amino acids: CSLGGAGTNTGELFF.

The V call is TRBV29-1, the J call TRBJ2-1; 9 positions agree with TRBD1. This CDR3 is 15 amino acids long. Germline CDR1 SQVTM, CDR2 ANQGSEA. The ends lost 6 bases at V and 3 bases at J; junction bases unmatched: 9. CDR3 coding DNA: TGCAGCGTGTCCGGGACAGGGTACCGCTACAATGAGCAGTTCTTC. Amino acid sequence: CSVSGTGYRYNEQFF.

This clone was observed a handful of times. This sequence joins TRBV7-8 and TRBJ2-7; D is ambiguous. The CDR3 has 13 amino acids. V lost 6 bases, J lost 4 bases, and 13 bases lay in between. Germline loops: CDR1 SGHVS, CDR2 FQNEAQ. CDR3 nucleotide sequence: TGTGCCAGCAGTCCCCCGGAGAGGTACGAGCAGTACTTC. Translating it yields CASSPPERYEQYF.

This chain links TRBV27 with TRBJ1-5; the match to TRBD1 covers 7 bases. J lost 4 bases, V lost 4 bases, and 10 bases had no gene match. Germline values: CDR1 MNHEY, CDR2 SMNVEV (reference sequence). The CDR3 extends over 16 amino acids. The CDR3 spells CASSSDSDRANQPQHF. The CDR3 region has the DNA TGTGCCAGCAGTTCTGACTCAGACAGGGCTAATCAGCCCCAGCATTTT.

This clone was recorded only once. The chain employs TRBV19 and TRBJ1-1; D perhaps matches TRBD1 (5 bases). The CDR3 totals 11 residues. V was clipped by 4 bases and J by 11 bases, with 11 bases between them. Germline CDR1 is LNHDA and CDR2 is SQIVND (reference sequence). In nucleotides, the CDR3 is TGTGCCAGTAGTACCCCCCGGGGGGCTTTCTTT. Its translation: CASSTPRGAFF.

J is TRBJ2-2 and V is TRBV4-3, with D maybe TRBD2 (5 bases). CDR3 length: 16 residues. CDR1 is LGHNA and CDR2 is YSLEER in the germline V gene. V gave up 0 bases and J gave up 6 bases, with 14 bases separating them. CDR3 in DNA: TGCGCCAGCAGCCAAGACGAGGGTATAGGTCCCGGGGAGCTGTTTTTT. This sequence encodes CASSQDEGIGPGELFF.

V and J are TRBV14 and TRBJ1-2, with 8 bases matching TRBD1. The junction had 7 bases not matched to a gene; V was cut back by 1 base and J by 3 bases. This CDR3 has 16 amino acids. Germline-derived CDR1 and CDR2 are SGHDN and FVKESK. In DNA, the CDR3 is TGTGCCAGCAGCCAAGGTCCGGGACAGGAAGACTATGGCTACACCTTC. Its translation is CASSQGPGQEDYGYTF. The full variable domain, rest sourced from reference TRBV14 and TRBJ1-2, is EAGVTQFPSHSVIEKGQTVTLRCDPISGHDNLYWYRRVMGKEIKFLLHFVKESKQDESGMPNNRFLAERTGGTYSTLKVQPAELEDSGVYFCASSQGPGQEDYGYTFGSGTRLTVV.

The chain uses TRBV18 and TRBJ1-2, with 7 bases aligning to TRBD1. J was trimmed by 2 bases and V by 3 bases; bases with no gene match: 12. Germline V CDR1 and CDR2: KGHSH, LQKENI. This CDR3 is 17 amino acids long. CDR3 amino acids: CASSPTGQARLNYGYTF. CDR3 in DNA: TGTGCCAGCTCACCTACTGGACAGGCACGCTTGAACTATGGCTACACCTTC.

This rearrangement joins TRBV4-2 to TRBJ1-2, with 7 bases lining up with TRBD1. Trimming removed 0 bases from V and 8 bases from J; junction bases left unmatched: 24. The length of the CDR3 is 20 residues. Germline assignment: CDR1 LGHNA and CDR2 YNFKEQ. CDR3 protein: CASSQDSLDRLRARPGGYTF. The CDR3, as DNA: TGTGCCAGCAGCCAAGATAGTTTGGACAGGTTAAGGGCTAGGCCGGGCGGCTACACCTTC.

The rearrangement uses TRBV7-8 and TRBJ1-3, with TRBD1 matching 7 bases. Germline-derived CDR1 and CDR2 are SGHVS and FQNEAQ. This CDR3 is built from 17 residues. J was trimmed by 4 bases and V by 1 base; bases with no gene match: 10. The CDR3 spells CASSLVPITGQGNTIYF. Here the CDR3 DNA reads TGTGCCAGCAGCTTAGTCCCCATTACGGGACAGGGAAACACCATATATTTT.

The chain uses TRBV27 and TRBJ2-7, with 8 bases identical to TRBD2. V dropped 3 bases and J dropped 5; count of bases not matched to a gene: 3. The CDR3 extends over 13 amino acids. Germline CDR1 and CDR2: MNHEY and SMNVEV (reference sequence). For the CDR3, the DNA is TGTGCCAGCAGTTTTGCGGGAGGCCACGAGCAGTACTTC. Encoded protein: CASSFAGGHEQYF.

This chain uses TRBV5-4 with TRBJ1-3; unclear D gene. From germline, CDR1 is SGHNT and CDR2 YYREEE (reference sequence). This CDR3 contains 18 residues. Deletions cut 1 base from V and 1 base from J, with 18 bases between. In DNA form, the CDR3 reads TGTGCCAGCAGCTTGCCAGGTCCCACCTCCATATCTGGAAACACCATATATTTT. The encoded protein is CASSLPGPTSISGNTIYF.

This CDR3 is CASSLGRGIEHYSNQPQHF. The CDR3 DNA is TGTGCCAGCAGCTTAGGCAGGGGGATTGAGCACTATAGCAATCAGCCCCAGCATTTT. V is TRBV7-6 and J is TRBJ1-5, with 7 bases that match TRBD1. V lost 1 base and J lost 0; bases outside the gene matches: 12. Looked up from germline, CDR1 is SGHVS and CDR2 is FNYEAQ. This CDR3 has 19 amino acids.

The chain carries TRBV4-3 and TRBJ2-1, with D tentatively TRBD2 (7 bases). Germline CDR1 is LGHNA and CDR2 is YSLEER. The CDR3 is 14 amino acids. Trimming took off 0 bases at V and 7 bases at J, with 10 bases between the two ends. The CDR3 DNA reads TGCGCCAGCAGCCAAGAGCGGGGGCTAAATGAGCAGTTCTTC. Protein sequence: CASSQERGLNEQFF.